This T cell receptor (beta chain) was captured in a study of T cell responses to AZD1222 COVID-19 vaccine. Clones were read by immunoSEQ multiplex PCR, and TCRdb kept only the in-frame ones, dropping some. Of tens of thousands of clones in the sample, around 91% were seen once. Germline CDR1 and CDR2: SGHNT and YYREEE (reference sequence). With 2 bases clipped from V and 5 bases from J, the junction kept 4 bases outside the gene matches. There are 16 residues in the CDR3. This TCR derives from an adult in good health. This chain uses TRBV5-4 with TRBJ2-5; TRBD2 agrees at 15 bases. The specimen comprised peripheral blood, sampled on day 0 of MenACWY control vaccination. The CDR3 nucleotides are TGTGCCAGCAGCTTTGGACTAGCGGGGGGGAGGGAGACCCAGTACTTC. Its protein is CASSFGLAGGRETQYF.